This T cell receptor beta chain was identified in a study of T cells after yellow fever vaccination. Study-wide findings and caveats: Repertoires obtained by FACS sorting could include abundant clonotypes that entered as contaminants from the bulk population. Just a small share of clonotypes turned up in the CD4 compartment as well as the CD8 compartment.

Conversion of TCR transcripts into cDNA relied on 5'RACE template switching, which added a universal primer site and UMIs. MiXCR was run by TCRdb on the 5' RACE reads, yielding one entry per CDR3 protein. The data show 25,000 to 35,000 distinct CDR3 sequences, with 4.4% seen just once and under 55% held by the top ten. V shed 2 bases and J 7 bases; nucleotides not matched to a gene: 6. The CDR3 runs 14 residues. Germline assignment: CDR1 MNHEY and CDR2 SVGAGI. In its sample, this clonotype was seen many times. Its antigen is not identified. V usage is TRBV6-5 and J usage is TRBJ2-5, with 8 positions matching TRBD2. Sequenced here: CD8+ T cells sorted from PBMCs, sampled 5 days after the yellow fever booster vaccination. The sequence derives from a young man who received the YFV17D yellow fever vaccine. CDR3 DNA sequence: TGTGCCAGCAGTTACCTAGCGGGTGGCGGGACCCAGTACTTC. Its protein is CASSYLAGGGTQYF.